The 2 T cell receptor beta chains below come from one sample, sequenced in a study of cytomegalovirus exposure and HLA in healthy donors. Use of 60 Vbeta and 13 Jbeta primers characterized the PCR. Sequencing used immunoSEQ multiplex PCR; TCRdb keeps in-frame clones, though not all of them. The table lists 80,000 or so clones, 70% to 85% of them singletons. Material: PBMCs. The receptors here all came from a man between 25 and 39 years old in good health and CMV-seropositive.

In this sample, this clone turned up once. The rearrangement uses TRBV19 and TRBJ2-1; 8 nucleotides line up with TRBD2. Germline CDR1 reads LNHDA; CDR2 reads SQIVND (reference sequence). The CDR3 is 15 residues long. V was pared by 4 bases and J by 5 bases, with 7 bases of the junction left unmatched. The CDR3 protein is CASSRSGREDNEQFF. CDR3 coding DNA: TGTGCCAGTAGTAGAAGCGGGAGAGAGGACAATGAGCAGTTCTTC.

The chain carries TRBV10-3 and TRBJ2-1, with 11 bases lining up with TRBD1. The germline V gene encodes CDR1 ENHRY and CDR2 SYGVKD. The V gene end was trimmed by 6 bases and the J gene end by 6 bases; junction bases not matched to a gene: 7. The CDR3 is 15 amino acids. DNA for the CDR3: TGTGCCATCAGATCCGGGACAGGGGGTTTCAATGAGCAGTTCTTC. Its protein is CAIRSGTGGFNEQFF.